The 32 T cell receptor beta chains below come from one sample, sequenced in a study of blood T cell repertoires in COVID-19. The assay was immunoSEQ multiplex PCR, and TCRdb's table has in-frame clones only and misses some. The table lists roughly 250,000 clones, about 68% of them singletons. The sample comprised peripheral blood. The receptors here all came from a woman aged 80 or over with acute or convalescent COVID-19.

The chain combines TRBV6-6 with TRBJ1-2, with TRBD1 identical over 9 bases. Losses at the gene ends were 10 bases for V and 3 bases for J; bases not matched to a gene: 9. CDR3 length: 14 residues. Germline V gives CDR1 MNHNY, CDR2 SVGAGI (reference sequence). The CDR3 loop is CATSSGQGDYGYTF. CDR3 bases: TGTGCCACTTCATCGGGACAGGGAGACTATGGCTACACCTTC.

This clone appeared once. The chain is built from TRBV4-3 and TRBJ2-5, with 11 bases identical to TRBD2. CDR1 and CDR2 (germline): LGHNA, YSLEER. V dropped 3 bases and J dropped 5; count of bases not matched to a gene: 8. The CDR3 length is 16 residues. The CDR3 DNA reads as TGCGCCAGCAGCCAGCCTGGGGCTAGCGGGGGGGAGACCCAGTACTTC. Translated: CASSQPGASGGETQYF.

This chain links TRBV5-1 with TRBJ2-7; D may be TRBD1 (5 bases). The germline V gene encodes CDR1 SGHRS and CDR2 YFSETQ. The CDR3 covers 14 residues. V lost 7 bases and J lost 2, with 16 bases in between. The CDR3 sequence: CASRTGPGTYEQYF. CDR3 in DNA: TGCGCCAGCCGAACAGGCCCAGGAACCTACGAGCAGTACTTC.

The sample holds a few counts of this clone. The chain uses TRBV25-1 and TRBJ1-1; TRBD1 is a possible D gene (5 bases). Germline values: CDR1 MGHDK, CDR2 SYGVNS. The CDR3 consists of 12 residues. V lost 3 bases to trimming and J lost 7 bases, with 9 bases between them. CDR3 in amino acids: CASSDSGFEAFF. The DNA for the CDR3 is TGTGCCAGCAGTGACTCAGGGTTTGAAGCTTTCTTT.

V is TRBV18 and J is TRBJ2-3; 9 nucleotides match TRBD2. The CDR3 runs to 17 residues. Per the germline V gene, CDR1 is KGHSH and CDR2 is LQKENI. J lost 4 bases, V lost 4 bases, and 12 bases had no gene match. CDR3 bases: TGTGCCAGCTCACAGTTCAATAGCGGGAGTTCGGCAGATACGCAGTATTTT. It is translated as CASSQFNSGSSADTQYF.

This clone was seen many times. This chain connects TRBV5-1 to TRBJ1-3; D remains unclear. CDR1 is SGHRS, CDR2 YFSETQ, per germline. The V and J ends lost 1 base and 0 bases respectively, with 11 bases between them. The CDR3 runs 16 residues. The CDR3 is CASSLRGDNSGNTIYF. Here the CDR3 DNA reads TGCGCCAGCAGCTTGCGGGGAGACAACTCTGGAAACACCATATATTTT.

This clone was seen more than once but under ten times. Other nucleotide sequences from this sample produce the same CDR3. The CDR3 region is CASSQRGAKNIQYF. Here the CDR3 DNA reads TGTGCCAGCAGCCAGCGGGGAGCCAAAAACATTCAGTACTTC. This chain uses TRBV14 with TRBJ2-4; a weak D match, TRBD2 (6 bases). Germline V gives CDR1 SGHDN, CDR2 FVKESK. V lost 3 bases, J lost 0 bases, and 6 bases lay in between. CDR3 length: 14 amino acids. The full variable domain, rest sourced from reference TRBV14 and TRBJ2-4, is EAGVTQFPSHSVIEKGQTVTLRCDPISGHDNLYWYRRVMGKEIKFLLHFVKESKQDESGMPNNRFLAERTGGTYSTLKVQPAELEDSGVYFCASSQRGAKNIQYFGAGTRLSVL.

The chain recombines TRBV2 with TRBJ2-1; D may be TRBD1 (6 bases). V dropped 5 bases and J dropped 3 bases, with 8 bases sitting between them. Germline values: CDR1 SNHLY, CDR2 FYNNEI. The CDR3 loop spans 13 amino acids. Written as DNA, the CDR3 is TGTGCCAGCAGTACGACAGGCTACAATGAGCAGTTCTTC. It encodes CASSTTGYNEQFF. Supplemented by reference TRBV2 and TRBJ2-1, the full variable domain reads EPEVTQTPSHQVTQMGQEVILRCVPISNHLYFYWYRQILGQKVEFLVSFYNNEISEKSEIFDDQFSVERPDGSNFTLKIRSTKLEDSAMYFCASSTTGYNEQFFGPGTRLTVL.

Only one count was recorded for this clone. The V and J genes are TRBV9 and TRBJ2-5; 9 bases align to TRBD1. This CDR3 region has 17 residues. In germline, CDR1 is SGDLS, CDR2 YYNGEE. V trimming: 4 bases; J trimming: 5 bases; junction bases outside the gene matches: 15. The CDR3 DNA reads TGTGCCAGCAGCCCACTACCCGGGACAGGGAGGTGGGAGACCCAGTACTTC. This gives the protein CASSPLPGTGRWETQYF.

The chain has TRBV3-1 (or the pseudogene TRBV3-2) and TRBJ1-2; TRBD1 matches 8 bases. The junction had 7 bases not matched to a gene; V was cut back by 2 bases and J by 5 bases. The V gene's germline CDR1 is LGHDT and CDR2 YNNKEL (reference sequence). The CDR3 consists of 15 residues. The CDR3 nucleotides read TGTGCCAGCAGCCAACAACCGCGGACAGGGTATGGCTACACCTTC. As protein: CASSQQPRTGYGYTF.

The V call is TRBV30, the J call TRBJ1-6, with a tentative D call TRBD1 (5 bases). Germline V gene lookup returns CDR1 GTSNPN and CDR2 SVGIG (reference sequence). V lost 0 bases to trimming and J lost 5 bases, with 8 bases between them. The CDR3 is 14 amino acids. The CDR3 DNA follows: TGTGCCTGGAGTGTAGCGGGGGATAATTCACCCCTCCACTTT. Protein product: CAWSVAGDNSPLHF. Complete variable domain (other parts from reference TRBV30 and TRBJ1-6): SQTIHQWPATLVQPVGSPLSLECTVEGTSNPNLYWYRQAAGRGLQLLFYSVGIGQISSEVPQNLSASRPQDRQFILSSKKLLLSDSGFYLCAWSVAGDNSPLHFGNGTRLTVT.

This clone was counted only a few times. The V gene is TRBV6-5, the J gene TRBJ2-7; the match to TRBD2 covers 12 bases. The CDR3 is made up of 14 amino acids. Germline V gene data show CDR1 as MNHEY and CDR2 as SVGAGI. V was clipped by 5 bases and J by 1 base; unmatched bases: 0. The CDR3: CASSLAGGSYEQYF. Written as DNA, the CDR3 is TGTGCCAGCAGTCTAGCGGGAGGGTCCTACGAGCAGTACTTC.

This clone was observed a few times. This chain uses TRBV7-2 with TRBJ2-2; TRBD1 matches at 8 bases. CDR1 is SGHTA, CDR2 FQGNSA, per germline. With V trimmed by 2 bases and J by 1 base, 9 bases remained unmatched. This CDR3 has 18 amino acids. As DNA, the CDR3 is TGTGCCAGCAGCTTAAGGGGAGGCGGACAGGGGAACACCGGGGAGCTGTTTTTT. This sequence encodes CASSLRGGGQGNTGELFF.

This clone was observed a single time. J is TRBJ1-3 and V is TRBV7-2; the match to TRBD1 covers 7 bases. The CDR3 consists of 14 residues. Germline CDR1 is SGHTA and CDR2 is FQGNSA. The V segment lost 5 bases and the J segment 8 bases; nucleotides outside the gene matches: 9. The CDR3 coding sequence is TGTGCCAGCAGCCAAAACAGGGGTCTACACACCATATATTTT. It codes for CASSQNRGLHTIYF.

The chain carries TRBV5-4 and TRBJ1-1; no reliable D call. The CDR3 runs to 13 residues. CDR1 and CDR2 (germline): SGHNT, YYREEE (reference sequence). Trimming shortened V by 2 bases and J by 1 base, and 6 bases separated the two germline ends. CDR3 sequence (DNA): TGTGCCAGCAGCTTACCGAGGAACACTGAAGCTTTCTTT. As protein: CASSLPRNTEAFF.

The chain employs TRBV12-3 or TRBV12-4 and TRBJ1-2; 8 bases agree with TRBD1. V lost 6 bases, J lost 4 bases, and 4 bases stayed unmatched. The CDR3 runs to 13 residues. CDR3 region: CASRKTGVYGYTF. The CDR3, as DNA: TGTGCCAGCAGAAAGACAGGGGTCTATGGCTACACCTTC.

V and J are TRBV7-9 and TRBJ2-1; maybe TRBD2 (7 bases). The CDR3 has 17 amino acids. In germline, CDR1 is SEHNR, CDR2 FQNEAQ (reference sequence). Trimming removed 2 bases at V and 4 bases at J, with 18 bases between. CDR3 protein: CASSLNPGGLNYNEQFF. The CDR3 region has the DNA TGTGCCAGCAGCTTAAATCCCGGGGGGCTAAATTACAATGAGCAGTTCTTC.

This clone was counted a single time. The CDR3 DNA reads TGTGCCAGCAGCTTAGTAGGACAGGGGGGCTACGAGCAGTACTTC. Translated, it gives CASSLVGQGGYEQYF. This chain uses TRBV7-2 with TRBJ2-7; 10 bases are shared with TRBD1. Germline V gene sequence: CDR1 SGHTA, CDR2 FQGNSA. V was pared by 1 base and J by 3 bases, with 3 bases of the junction left unmatched. The CDR3 runs to 15 residues.

About this clone: The same CDR3 can be traced to other DNA sequences in this sample. The V call is TRBV18, the J call TRBJ2-5, with TRBD2 matching over 7 bases. Germline V gives CDR1 KGHSH, CDR2 LQKENI. The CDR3 is 13 amino acids. V shed 6 bases, J shed 1 base, and the junction held 2 bases outside the gene matches. CDR3 amino acids: CASSGGPQETQYF. CDR3 DNA: TGTGCCAGCTCGGGAGGGCCCCAAGAGACCCAGTACTTC.

This clone has only one observation. The chain couples TRBV19 to TRBJ1-4; 9 nucleotides match TRBD1. The CDR3 is 13 residues long. Germline-derived CDR1 and CDR2 are LNHDA and SQIVND (reference sequence). Germline trimming cut 10 bases from V and 9 bases from J; bases unmatched to any gene: 9. CDR3 sequence: CATEGQGRQKLFF. The DNA of the CDR3 is TGTGCCACCGAGGGACAGGGCAGACAAAAACTGTTTTTT.

The rearrangement links TRBV27 to TRBJ1-6; tentative D call: TRBD1 (6 bases). This CDR3 comprises 14 residues. Germline V CDR1 and CDR2: MNHEY, SMNVEV (reference sequence). V lost 2 bases, J lost 5 bases, and 7 bases lay in between. The CDR3 DNA follows: TGTGCCAGCAGTTTAACAGGGAATAATTCACCCCTCCACTTT. It codes for CASSLTGNNSPLHF.

The chain recombines TRBV2 with TRBJ2-7; weak D call: TRBD1 (5 bases). CDR1 and CDR2 from the germline V gene are SNHLY and FYNNEI. Trimming left V 6 bases short and J 6 bases short, with 9 bases between. The CDR3 spans 11 residues. The CDR3 DNA follows: TGTGCCAGCAGGGATGACAGCGAGCAGTACTTC. Its protein is CASRDDSEQYF.

The CDR3 protein is CASRTLGANVLTF. In DNA, the CDR3 is TGCGCCAGCAGAACTCTGGGGGCCAACGTCCTGACTTTC. The V call is TRBV5-1, the J call TRBJ2-6; D call uncertain. Germline loops: CDR1 SGHRS, CDR2 YFSETQ. Trimming cost V 5 bases and J 4 bases, with 7 bases left between them. CDR3 size: 13 residues.

This clone was counted between two and nine times. The chain employs TRBV7-9 and TRBJ1-1; the D gene is possibly TRBD1 (5 bases). Per germline, CDR1 SEHNR and CDR2 FQNEAQ (reference sequence). V was trimmed by 1 base and J by 11 bases, leaving 11 bases between them. The length of the CDR3 is 12 residues. CDR3 loop: CASSLGGRAAFF. As DNA, the CDR3 is TGTGCCAGCAGCTTAGGAGGCAGGGCGGCTTTCTTT.

For the CDR3, the DNA is TGTGCCAGCAGCTCAACAGGGGACTATGGCTACACCTTC. Amino acid sequence: CASSSTGDYGYTF. The V and J genes are TRBV5-6 and TRBJ1-2, with 7 bases that match TRBD1. The junction had 2 bases not matched to a gene; V was cut back by 3 bases and J by 3 bases. CDR1 is SGHDT and CDR2 is YYEEEE in the germline V gene. CDR3 length: 13 residues.

CDR3 sequence: CASKAQGLSNEQFF. In DNA, the CDR3 is TGTGCCAGCAAGGCCCAGGGACTCTCCAATGAGCAGTTCTTC. This chain uses TRBV2 with TRBJ2-1, with TRBD2 as a possible D gene (6 bases). The CDR3 has 14 amino acids. Trimming left V 7 bases short and J 6 bases short, with 16 bases between. Germline CDR1 reads SNHLY; CDR2 reads FYNNEI.

The chain links TRBV4-1 to TRBJ1-2; 10 nucleotides match TRBD1. The germline CDR1 and CDR2 sequences are MGHRA and YSYEKL. This CDR3 has 16 amino acids. V shed 2 bases, J shed 8 bases, and the junction held 11 bases outside the gene matches. The DNA for the CDR3 is TGCGCCAGCAGCCAAAATGAACCGGGACAGGGGAAAGGCTACACCTTC. Amino acid sequence: CASSQNEPGQGKGYTF.

This clone occurred once. V is TRBV2 and J is TRBJ1-2, with 7 bases lining up with TRBD1. Germline values: CDR1 SNHLY, CDR2 FYNNEI. This CDR3 spans 15 amino acids. V lost 6 bases, J lost 5 bases, and 12 bases stayed unmatched. CDR3 region: CASSLRQGARYGYTF. The CDR3 DNA sequence: TGTGCCAGCAGCCTACGACAGGGAGCACGGTATGGCTACACCTTC.

The rearrangement joins TRBV3-1 (or the pseudogene TRBV3-2) to TRBJ1-5, with D possibly TRBD1 on 6 matching bases. The CDR3 is 15 amino acids. Germline CDR1 is LGHDT and CDR2 is YNNKEL (reference sequence). With 4 bases removed from V and 2 bases from J, the gap between germline ends came to 12 bases. Here the CDR3 reads CASSRNRVGNQPQHF. CDR3 nucleotide sequence: TGTGCCAGCAGCCGCAACAGGGTTGGCAATCAGCCCCAGCATTTT.

This chain links TRBV15 with TRBJ2-3; D gene ambiguous. Trimming took off 0 bases at V and 0 bases at J, with 7 bases between the two ends. CDR3 size: 15 residues. Germline CDR1 is LNHNV and CDR2 is YYDKDF (reference sequence). The CDR3 DNA sequence: TGTGCCACCAGCAGAGATCTGGCTAGCACAGATACGCAGTATTTT. Encoded protein: CATSRDLASTDTQYF.

The chain is built from TRBV9 and TRBJ1-6, with 7 bases fitting TRBD1. The CDR3 loop spans 17 amino acids. Germline lookup yields CDR1 SGDLS and CDR2 YYNGEE. The ends lost 0 bases at V and 7 bases at J; junction bases unmatched: 10. Here the CDR3 DNA reads TGTGCCAGCAGCGTAGAGGCGACCGGGACAGTGAATTCACCCCTCCACTTT. Its protein product is CASSVEATGTVNSPLHF.

V and J are TRBV27 and TRBJ2-2, with TRBD1 identical over 7 bases. Germline lookup yields CDR1 MNHEY and CDR2 SMNVEV (reference sequence). V lost 8 bases to trimming and J lost 4 bases; unmatched junction nucleotides: 13. The length of the CDR3 is 16 residues. The DNA for the CDR3 is TGTGCCAGCCTTCGCGCAGGGGGAACGAGCACCGGGGAGCTGTTTTTT. As protein: CASLRAGGTSTGELFF.